The subject of this entry is one T cell receptor (beta chain). Its antigen is unidentified. The data are from a study of CD8 T cells in ankylosing spondylitis. The study's findings and limits: The clones that were linked to disease were reported to be significantly enriched in matched synovial fluid samples from ankylosing spondylitis patients. Blood from ankylosing spondylitis patients appeared to carry a characteristic roughly eight-variant TCR beta motif. Reactive arthritis synovial fluid and blood previously showed some of these motif variants.

Molecular-barcoded quantitative 5'-RACE produced these TCR beta libraries. TCRdb reprocessed the 5' RACE reads via MiXCR and lists one record per CDR3 protein. The sample holds a few hundred thousand distinct CDR3 sequences, 20% to 25% seen once. Germline trimming cut 3 bases from V and 3 bases from J; bases unmatched to any gene: 7. Per germline, CDR1 KGHDR and CDR2 SFDVKD. This CDR3 spans 15 amino acids. The clonotype was recovered from a male donor with ankylosing spondylitis. Specimen: blood, either unsorted or a sorted T cell fraction (not recorded which). The chain recombines TRBV24-1 with TRBJ2-7; 7 nucleotides line up with TRBD1. CDR3 bases: TGTGCCACCAGTGATCACCGGGACAGATACTACGAGCAGTACTTC. This encodes CATSDHRDRYYEQYF.